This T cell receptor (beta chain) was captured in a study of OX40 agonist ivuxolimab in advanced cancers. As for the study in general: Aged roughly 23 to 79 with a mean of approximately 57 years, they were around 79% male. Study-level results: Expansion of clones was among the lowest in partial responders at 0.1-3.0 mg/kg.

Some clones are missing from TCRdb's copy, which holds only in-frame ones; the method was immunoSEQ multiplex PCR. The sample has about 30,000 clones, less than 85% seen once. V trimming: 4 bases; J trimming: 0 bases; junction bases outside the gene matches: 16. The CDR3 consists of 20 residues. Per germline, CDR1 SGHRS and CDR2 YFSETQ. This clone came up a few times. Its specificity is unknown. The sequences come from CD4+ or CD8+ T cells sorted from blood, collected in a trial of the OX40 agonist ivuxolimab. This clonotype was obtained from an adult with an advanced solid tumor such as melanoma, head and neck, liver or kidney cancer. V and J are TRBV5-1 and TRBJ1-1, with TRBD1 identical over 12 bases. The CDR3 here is CASSPGWGQGASRLNTEAFF. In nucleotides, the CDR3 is TGCGCCAGCAGCCCGGGATGGGGACAGGGGGCTAGTAGGTTGAACACTGAAGCTTTCTTT.